What follows are 28 T cell receptor beta chains derived from one specimen sequenced in a study of naive and memory T cell subsets. An equimolar mix of two oligonucleotides served as the beta constant-region primer for TRBC1 and TRBC2. TCRdb ran MiXCR on the UMI-ligation and nested PCR reads and lists one entry per CDR3 protein. The sample contains 150,000 or so distinct CDR3 sequences, approximately 15% of which appear only once. Source material: naive CD4+ T cells from blood. These receptors were taken from a human donor in good health.

This clonotype was detected only a few times. The chain recombines TRBV27 with TRBJ2-3; no firm D call. V lost 8 bases to trimming and J lost 2 bases, with 17 bases between them. The germline CDR1 and CDR2 sequences are MNHEY and SMNVEV (reference sequence). The CDR3 extends over 15 amino acids. The CDR3 protein is CASGFTPVNTDTQYF. In DNA, the CDR3 is TGTGCCAGCGGGTTTACCCCAGTAAACACAGATACGCAGTATTTT.

The rearrangement links TRBV27 to TRBJ2-1; TRBD1 matches 9 bases. CDR1 and CDR2 from the germline V gene are MNHEY and SMNVEV (reference sequence). This CDR3 contains 15 residues. The trim removed 2 bases at V and 8 bases at J, leaving 7 bases unmatched. The CDR3 reads CASSLAGQGFYEQFF. CDR3 DNA sequence: TGTGCCAGCAGTTTAGCGGGACAGGGTTTCTATGAGCAGTTCTTC.

The rearrangement joins TRBV6-1 to TRBJ2-7, with TRBD1 identical over 8 bases. This CDR3 spans 14 amino acids. The V gene's germline CDR1 is MNHNS and CDR2 SASEGT. Trimming removed 4 bases from V and 3 bases from J; junction bases left unmatched: 5. CDR3 region: CASSAQGAVYEQYF. Written as DNA, the CDR3 is TGTGCCAGCAGTGCGCAGGGGGCGGTCTACGAGCAGTACTTC.

The table lists this clonotype with a few counts. The chain couples TRBV7-8 to TRBJ2-3, with 10 nucleotides matching TRBD1. The V gene end was trimmed by 2 bases and the J gene end by 3 bases; junction bases not matched to a gene: 5. The CDR3 loop spans 16 amino acids. CDR1 SGHVS and CDR2 FQNEAQ come from the germline V gene. The CDR3 loop is CASSLLGTGVTDTQYF. As DNA, the CDR3 is TGTGCCAGCAGCTTACTCGGGACAGGGGTGACAGATACGCAGTATTTT.

V gene TRBV7-8 combines with J gene TRBJ1-1, with a weak D call TRBD1 (6 bases). CDR1 is SGHVS and CDR2 is FQNEAQ in the germline V gene. CDR3 length: 17 amino acids. V was trimmed by 4 bases and J by 4 bases, leaving 22 bases between them. The DNA for the CDR3 is TGTGCCAGCAGCTCCGGGACAAAGGGGTTGGCGGGCACTGAAGCTTTCTTT. Translating gives CASSSGTKGLAGTEAFF.

This clonotype has more than one count but fewer than ten. CDR3: CASSEEGSGTEAFF. The CDR3 DNA follows: TGTGCCAGCAGTGAGGAGGGTTCCGGCACTGAAGCTTTCTTT. The chain couples TRBV2 to TRBJ1-1; D is unresolved. Germline CDR1 is SNHLY and CDR2 is FYNNEI. V was cut by 3 bases and J by 4 bases, with 12 bases left in between. The CDR3 covers 14 residues.

The chain employs TRBV4-1 and TRBJ2-2, with D uncertain. The CDR3 loop spans 13 amino acids. The germline V gene encodes CDR1 MGHRA and CDR2 YSYEKL. V was shortened by 4 bases and J by 6 bases, with 9 bases between the two germline ends. CDR3 DNA sequence: TGCGCCAGCAGCCTTGTAGGGCCCGGGGAGCTGTTTTTT. Translation gives CASSLVGPGELFF.

This clonotype was seen more than once but under ten times. J is TRBJ1-3 and V is TRBV18, with TRBD1 identical over 10 bases. V gave up 3 bases and J gave up 0 bases; unmatched junction bases: 2. The CDR3 covers 16 residues. Germline values: CDR1 KGHSH, CDR2 LQKENI. CDR3 in amino acids: CASSPGTGDSGNTIYF. DNA of the CDR3: TGTGCCAGCTCACCCGGGACAGGGGACTCTGGAAACACCATATATTTT.

The V and J genes are TRBV19 and TRBJ1-5; the D is unclear. The CDR3 has 13 residues. CDR1 LNHDA and CDR2 SQIVND come from the germline V gene (reference sequence). V shed 1 base and J shed 7 bases, with 8 bases lying between them. CDR3 coding DNA: TGTGCCAGTAGTATAGGAGGCCGCCAGCCCCAGCATTTT. Residues: CASSIGGRQPQHF.

The chain is built from TRBV29-1 and TRBJ2-1; 13 nucleotides line up with TRBD2. This CDR3 is 16 amino acids long. J was trimmed by 5 bases and V by 6 bases; bases with no gene match: 10. Germline values: CDR1 SQVTM, CDR2 ANQGSEA. In DNA form, the CDR3 reads TGCAGCGTCTCCCTTACTAGCGGGAGGGACCACAATGAGCAGTTCTTC. As protein: CSVSLTSGRDHNEQFF.

This clonotype was recorded a few times. The chain joins TRBV20-1 to TRBJ1-5, with 7 bases that match TRBD1. V dropped 0 bases and J dropped 1; count of bases not matched to a gene: 24. The CDR3 is made up of 22 amino acids. Looked up from germline, CDR1 is DFQATT and CDR2 is SNEGSKA (reference sequence). The CDR3 protein is CSARDISWGKQGPFWSNQPQHF. The CDR3 DNA reads as TGCAGTGCTAGAGATATATCGTGGGGGAAACAGGGGCCCTTTTGGAGCAATCAGCCCCAGCATTTT.

The CDR3 loop reads CANSRGATTEAFF. The CDR3 DNA reads as TGTGCCAACTCAAGGGGAGCAACCACTGAAGCTTTCTTT. The chain combines TRBV30 with TRBJ1-1, with a tentative D call TRBD1 (5 bases). Germline-derived CDR1 and CDR2 are GTSNPN and SVGIG (reference sequence). V was cut by 8 bases and J by 4 bases, with 17 bases left in between. The CDR3 covers 13 residues. Filled out from reference TRBV30 and TRBJ1-1, the complete variable domain reads SQTIHQWPATLVQPVGSPLSLECTVEGTSNPNLYWYRQAAGRGLQLLFYSVGIGQISSEVPQNLSASRPQDRQFILSSKKLLLSDSGFYLCANSRGATTEAFFGQGTRLTVV.

A few counts support this clonotype. The CDR3 is CASSPKGGRARTDTQYF. CDR3 bases: TGTGCCAGCAGCCCAAAAGGGGGGAGGGCCCGGACAGATACGCAGTATTTT. This rearrangement joins TRBV11-2 to TRBJ2-3, with a weak D call TRBD2 (7 bases). V was clipped by 5 bases and J by 3 bases, with 21 bases between them. Germline lookup yields CDR1 SGHAT and CDR2 FQNNGV. The CDR3 has 17 amino acids.

CDR3 sequence reads: CASSNPQGRLINIQYF. For the CDR3, the DNA is TGTGCCAGCAGCAATCCCCAAGGGAGGCTAATAAACATTCAGTACTTC. The V call is TRBV21-1, the J call TRBJ2-4; the table's D gene call, TRBD2, was not cross checked with the DNA. TRBV21-1 is annotated as a pseudogene. CDR3 length: 16 amino acids.

The gene calls are TRBV29-1 and TRBJ2-5; D is uncertain. The CDR3 contains 15 residues. Trimming stripped 1 base from V and 4 bases from J, with 16 bases between. The germline gives CDR1 SQVTM, CDR2 ANQGSEA. The CDR3 DNA sequence: TGCAGCGTTGAAGGTCCTCAGGACCGGGCAGAGACCCAGTACTTC. This codes for CSVEGPQDRAETQYF.

The V call is TRBV21-1, the J call TRBJ2-3; TRBD2 reflects the table's D call only, with no check against the DNA. TRBV21-1 has pseudogene status. There are 18 residues in the CDR3. The CDR3 DNA reads as TGTGCCAGCAGCAGAGGACTAGGGACTAGCGGTCGAACAGATACGCAGTATTTT. Its translation is CASSRGLGTSGRTDTQYF.

The rearrangement uses TRBV4-3 and TRBJ2-1; tentative D call: TRBD1 (7 bases). Trimming cost V 2 bases and J 3 bases, with 14 bases left between them. Germline V lookup: CDR1 LGHNA, CDR2 YSLEER. CDR3 length: 16 residues. The CDR3 loop reads CASSQFDQGGYNEQFF. CDR3 DNA: TGCGCCAGCAGCCAATTCGACCAGGGGGGCTACAATGAGCAGTTCTTC.

The rearrangement uses TRBV5-1 and TRBJ2-1; no definite D call. V lost 2 bases and J 0 bases, leaving 9 bases between the germline ends. This CDR3 is 15 amino acids long. Germline loops: CDR1 SGHRS, CDR2 YFSETQ. This CDR3 is CASSLNGFSYNEQFF. CDR3 sequence (DNA): TGCGCCAGCAGCTTAAATGGGTTCTCCTACAATGAGCAGTTCTTC. The entire variable domain, with the rest obtained from reference TRBV5-1 and TRBJ2-1, is as follows: KAGVTQTPRYLIKTRGQQVTLSCSPISGHRSVSWYQQTPGQGLQFLFEYFSETQRNKGNFPGRFSGRQFSNSRSEMNVSTLELGDSALYLCASSLNGFSYNEQFFGPGTRLTVL.

The rearrangement joins TRBV29-1 to TRBJ1-1; D uncertain. The CDR3 contains 16 residues. V lost 5 bases and J 1 base, leaving 20 bases between the germline ends. Germline CDR1 is SQVTM and CDR2 is ANQGSEA. The CDR3 bases are TGCAGCGTTCCAGTCCGAAAAAATTGGGGGAACACTGAAGCTTTCTTT. As protein: CSVPVRKNWGNTEAFF.

This clonotype was found many times. The V gene is TRBV29-1, the J gene TRBJ2-7, with D unclear. The CDR3 has 10 residues. The ends were cut back, 5 bases at V and 1 base at J, with 3 bases in the middle. Looked up from germline, CDR1 is SQVTM and CDR2 is ANQGSEA. The CDR3 here is CSVLSYEQYF. CDR3 nucleotide sequence: TGCAGCGTTCTATCCTACGAGCAGTACTTC.

The genes are TRBV27 and TRBJ1-1; 8 bases align to TRBD1. Germline CDR1 is MNHEY and CDR2 is SMNVEV (reference sequence). The CDR3 has 14 amino acids. V trimming: 8 bases; J trimming: 0 bases; junction bases outside the gene matches: 5. The CDR3 sequence: CASARTGLNTEAFF. In DNA form, the CDR3 reads TGTGCCAGCGCTAGGACAGGGTTGAACACTGAAGCTTTCTTT.

The J gene is TRBJ1-2, the V gene TRBV14, with a weak D call TRBD1 (6 bases). Between the trimmed V and J ends, which lost 4 bases and 5 bases, there was a span of 14 bases. Germline values: CDR1 SGHDN, CDR2 FVKESK. CDR3 length equals 14 residues. In nucleotides, the CDR3 is TGTGCCAGCAGCCCCGCAGGGGCAGTTTATGGCTACACCTTC. Its translation: CASSPAGAVYGYTF.

The chain is built from TRBV10-3 and TRBJ2-7; 9 positions match TRBD1. J was trimmed by 2 bases and V by 3 bases; bases with no gene match: 8. Germline V CDR1 and CDR2: ENHRY, SYGVKD. The CDR3 covers 16 residues. The CDR3 DNA is TGTGCCATCAGTGACCCCCGGGGGACAGGGCCCTACGAGCAGTACTTC. It specifies CAISDPRGTGPYEQYF.

The CDR3 loop is CSARDRWREGTDTQYF. CDR3 sequence (DNA): TGCAGTGCTAGAGATAGGTGGCGGGAAGGCACAGATACGCAGTATTTT. This sequence joins TRBV20-1 and TRBJ2-3; D may be TRBD2 (6 bases). In germline, CDR1 is DFQATT, CDR2 SNEGSKA (reference sequence). This CDR3 has 16 amino acids. The V and J ends lost 0 bases and 1 base respectively, with 14 bases between them.

This clonotype occurred a few times. The rearrangement uses TRBV11-1 and TRBJ2-5, with a tentative D call TRBD2 (5 bases). This CDR3 is built from 12 residues. CDR1 is SGHAT, CDR2 FQDESV, per germline (reference sequence). Trimming removed 10 bases at V and 0 bases at J, with 9 bases between. The CDR3 reads CATLGDQETQYF. DNA of the CDR3: TGTGCCACTCTCGGGGACCAAGAGACCCAGTACTTC.

The rearrangement uses TRBV29-1 and TRBJ1-1; a weak D match, TRBD1 (5 bases). V shed 2 bases and J shed 3 bases, with 13 bases lying between them. The CDR3 spans 14 residues. Germline assignment: CDR1 SQVTM and CDR2 ANQGSEA. CDR3 sequence (DNA): TGCAGCGTTGAATTGCGCAGGGAGGACACTGAAGCTTTCTTT. It yields the protein CSVELRREDTEAFF.

This clonotype was seen ten or more times. The rearrangement uses TRBV6-5 and TRBJ2-3, with TRBD2 matching over 10 bases. The length of the CDR3 is 16 residues. With 0 bases clipped from V and 5 bases from J, the junction kept 5 bases outside the gene matches. The germline V gene encodes CDR1 MNHEY and CDR2 SVGAGI. The CDR3 bases are TGTGCCAGCAGTTACTCGAGACTAGCGGGTGTAGATACGCAGTATTTT. Amino acid sequence: CASSYSRLAGVDTQYF.

This clonotype was counted between two and nine times. This chain uses TRBV2 with TRBJ2-3; TRBD2 matches 12 bases. V was clipped by 2 bases and J by 6 bases; unmatched bases: 3. The V gene's germline CDR1 is SNHLY and CDR2 FYNNEI. The CDR3 runs to 15 residues. The CDR3 bases are TGTGCCAGCAGTGAACTAGCGGGAGGGCTTGATACGCAGTATTTT. This gives the protein CASSELAGGLDTQYF.